The T cell receptor beta chain under discussion was sequenced for a study of blood T cell repertoires in COVID-19. On the study more broadly: Acute and convalescent COVID-19 samples came from the United States, Italy and Spain.

In the original workflow: Nucleated cell number was recorded as an estimate derived from reference gene primer amplification. Data came from immunoSEQ multiplex PCR; TCRdb stores just in-frame clones and leaves some out. That table supplies the V and J calls and clone size; D and trimming were determined from the DNA. The sample includes about 100,000 clones, 85% to 90% seen only once; the top ten take more than 10%. Per the germline V gene, CDR1 is KGHDR and CDR2 is SFDVKD. Trimming cost V 3 bases and J 5 bases; bases outside gene matches: 2. The CDR3 is 15 residues long. The chain joins TRBV24-1 to TRBJ2-1; 11 bases are a match to TRBD1. Sequencing was performed on peripheral blood. This clonotype was obtained from a human donor in a cohort sampled during active COVID-19. CDR3 DNA sequence: TGTGCCACCAGTGATGCGGGACAGGGGGACAATGAGCAGTTCTTC. Translating gives CATSDAGQGDNEQFF.